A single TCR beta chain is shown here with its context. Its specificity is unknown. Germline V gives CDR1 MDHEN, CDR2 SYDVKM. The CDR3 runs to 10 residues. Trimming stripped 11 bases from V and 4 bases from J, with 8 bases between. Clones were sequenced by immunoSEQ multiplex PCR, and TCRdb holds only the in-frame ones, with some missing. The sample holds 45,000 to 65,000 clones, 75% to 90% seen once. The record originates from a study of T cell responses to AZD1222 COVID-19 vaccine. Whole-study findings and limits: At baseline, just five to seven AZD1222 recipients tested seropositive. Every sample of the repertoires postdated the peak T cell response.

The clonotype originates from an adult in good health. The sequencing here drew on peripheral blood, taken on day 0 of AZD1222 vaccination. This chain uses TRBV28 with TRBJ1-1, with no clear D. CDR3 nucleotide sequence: TGTGCCGCCGCGGGCACTGAAGCTTTCTTT. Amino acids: CAAAGTEAFF.